This T cell receptor beta chain was captured in a study of regulatory T cells in long-lasting Graves disease. Study at large: Disease was considered persistent Graves' disease after over 5 years of antithyroid drugs (with positive TSH receptor antibodies).

Investigators prepared the TCR beta libraries by applying iRepertoire HTBI primers and Arm-PCR of CDR3 regions. One entry per CDR3 protein, called by TCRdb with MiXCR from the multiplex PCR reads. The sample has 600,000 to 850,000 distinct CDR3 sequences, 25% to 35% seen once; the top ten hold around 42%. Sample time point: persistent/refractory GD, antithyroid drugs over 5 years with positive TRAb. Extracted RNA from PBMCs served as the source of the TCR library. The diagnosis of Graves' disease used American Thyroid Association guidelines. As a group, patients came from one endocrinology department in Xi'an, China. The TCR was taken from a female donor with Graves disease. The input for sequencing was peripheral blood mononuclear cells (PBMCs), taken when the disease was refractory, from a patient treated with antithyroid drugs.

The CDR3 bases are TGCGCCAGCAGCTTGGGGCGCGGACAGACTAGCGGGAGGGCCTACGAGCAGTACTTC. Its protein product is CASSLGRGQTSGRAYEQYF. The V and J genes are TRBV5-1 and TRBJ2-7, with 14 bases fitting TRBD2. Germline CDR1 SGHRS, CDR2 YFSETQ. V was pared by 0 bases and J by 2 bases, with 10 bases of the junction left unmatched. CDR3 length: 19 residues.